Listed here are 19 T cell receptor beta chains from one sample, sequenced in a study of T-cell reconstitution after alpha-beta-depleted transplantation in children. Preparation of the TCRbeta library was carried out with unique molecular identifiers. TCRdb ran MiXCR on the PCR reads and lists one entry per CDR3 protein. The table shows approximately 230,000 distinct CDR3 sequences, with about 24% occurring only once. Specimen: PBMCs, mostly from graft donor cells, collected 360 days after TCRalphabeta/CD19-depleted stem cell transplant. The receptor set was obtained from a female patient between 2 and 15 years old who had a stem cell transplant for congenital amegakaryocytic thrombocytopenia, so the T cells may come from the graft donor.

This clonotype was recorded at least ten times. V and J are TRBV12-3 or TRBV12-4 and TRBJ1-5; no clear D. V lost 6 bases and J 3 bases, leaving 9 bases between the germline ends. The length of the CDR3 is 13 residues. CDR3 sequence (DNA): TGTGCCAGCAGCCGGACCGTCAATCAGCCCCAGCATTTT. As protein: CASSRTVNQPQHF.

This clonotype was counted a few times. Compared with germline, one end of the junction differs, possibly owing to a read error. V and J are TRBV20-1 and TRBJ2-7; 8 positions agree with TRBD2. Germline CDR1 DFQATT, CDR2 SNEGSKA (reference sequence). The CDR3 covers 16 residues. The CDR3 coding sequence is TGCTGTGCTAGAGATCCGAATAGCGGGGCTACCTACGAGCAGTACTTC. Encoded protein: CCARDPNSGATYEQYF.

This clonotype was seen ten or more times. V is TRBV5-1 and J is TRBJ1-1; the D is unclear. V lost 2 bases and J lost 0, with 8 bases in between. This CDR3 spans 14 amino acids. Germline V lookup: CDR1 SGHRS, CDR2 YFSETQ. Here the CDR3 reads CASSFGGMNTEAFF. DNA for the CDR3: TGCGCCAGCAGCTTTGGAGGAATGAACACTGAAGCTTTCTTT.

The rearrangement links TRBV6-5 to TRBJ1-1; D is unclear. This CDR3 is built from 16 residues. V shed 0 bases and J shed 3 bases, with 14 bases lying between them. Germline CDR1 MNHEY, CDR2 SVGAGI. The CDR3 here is CASSYSDTPSYTEAFF. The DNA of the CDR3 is TGTGCCAGCAGTTACTCAGATACCCCGTCGTACACTGAAGCTTTCTTT.

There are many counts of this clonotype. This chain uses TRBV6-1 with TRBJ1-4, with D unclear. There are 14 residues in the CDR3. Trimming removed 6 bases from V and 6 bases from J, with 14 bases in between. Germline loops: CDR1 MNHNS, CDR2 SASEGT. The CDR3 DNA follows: TGTGCCAGCAGCCAAAACGGCCCTTATGAAAAACTGTTTTTT. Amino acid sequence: CASSQNGPYEKLFF.

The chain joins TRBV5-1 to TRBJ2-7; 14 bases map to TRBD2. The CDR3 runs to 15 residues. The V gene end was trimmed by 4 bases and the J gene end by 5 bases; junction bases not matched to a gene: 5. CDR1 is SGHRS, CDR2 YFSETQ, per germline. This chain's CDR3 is CASSMGLAGDDEQYF. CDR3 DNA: TGCGCCAGCAGCATGGGACTAGCGGGAGACGACGAGCAGTACTTC.

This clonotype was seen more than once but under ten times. CDR3 sequence reads: CASKPGQLYNSPLHF. For the CDR3, the DNA is TGTGCCAGTAAACCGGGACAGCTTTATAATTCACCCCTCCACTTT. V usage is TRBV6-1 and J usage is TRBJ1-6; 7 bases are a match to TRBD1. The germline CDR1 and CDR2 sequences are MNHNS and SASEGT. V gave up 9 bases and J gave up 4 bases; unmatched junction bases: 9. The CDR3 length is 15 residues.

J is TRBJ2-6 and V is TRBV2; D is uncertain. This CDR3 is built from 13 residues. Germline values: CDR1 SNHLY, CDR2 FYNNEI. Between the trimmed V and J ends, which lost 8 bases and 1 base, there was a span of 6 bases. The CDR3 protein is CASDGSGANVLTF. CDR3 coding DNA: TGTGCCAGCGACGGGTCTGGGGCCAACGTCCTGACTTTC.

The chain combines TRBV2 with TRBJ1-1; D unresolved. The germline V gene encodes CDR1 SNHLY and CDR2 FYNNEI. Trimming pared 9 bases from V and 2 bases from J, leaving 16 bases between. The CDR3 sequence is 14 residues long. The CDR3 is CARAQWALNTEAFF. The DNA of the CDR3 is TGTGCCAGGGCCCAATGGGCCCTTAACACTGAAGCTTTCTTT.

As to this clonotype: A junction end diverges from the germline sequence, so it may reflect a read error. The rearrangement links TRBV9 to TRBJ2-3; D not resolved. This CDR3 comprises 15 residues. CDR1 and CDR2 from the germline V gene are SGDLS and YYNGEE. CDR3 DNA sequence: TGTGCCAGCAGCGTAGCGTCGGAGCTCACAGATACGCGGTATTTT. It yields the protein CASSVASELTDTRYF.

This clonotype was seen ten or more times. The CDR3 is CASSLGQGETQYF. As DNA, the CDR3 is TGCGCCAGCAGCTTGGGACAGGGAGAGACCCAGTACTTC. The V gene is TRBV5-1, the J gene TRBJ2-5, with TRBD1 matching over 7 bases. The CDR3 has 13 amino acids. V gave up 0 bases and J gave up 4 bases; unmatched junction bases: 0. CDR1 is SGHRS and CDR2 is YFSETQ in the germline V gene.

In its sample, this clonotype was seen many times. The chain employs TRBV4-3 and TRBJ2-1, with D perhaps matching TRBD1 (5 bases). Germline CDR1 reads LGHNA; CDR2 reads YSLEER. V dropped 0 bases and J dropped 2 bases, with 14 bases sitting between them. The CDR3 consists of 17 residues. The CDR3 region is CASSQDVGAYAYNEQFF. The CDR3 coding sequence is TGCGCCAGCAGCCAAGATGTTGGGGCGTATGCCTACAATGAGCAGTTCTTC.

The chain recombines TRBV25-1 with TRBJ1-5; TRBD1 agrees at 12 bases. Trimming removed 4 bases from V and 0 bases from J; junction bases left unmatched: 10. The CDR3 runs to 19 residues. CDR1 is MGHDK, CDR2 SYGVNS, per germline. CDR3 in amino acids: CASSALGQGARNSNQPQHF. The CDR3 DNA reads TGTGCCAGCAGTGCTTTGGGACAGGGGGCGCGGAATAGCAATCAGCCCCAGCATTTT. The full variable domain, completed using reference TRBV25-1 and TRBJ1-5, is EADIYQTPRYLVIGTGKKITLECSQTMGHDKMYWYQQDPGMELHLIHYSYGVNSTEKGDLSSESTVSRIRTEHFPLTLESARPSHTSQYLCASSALGQGARNSNQPQHFGDGTRLSIL.

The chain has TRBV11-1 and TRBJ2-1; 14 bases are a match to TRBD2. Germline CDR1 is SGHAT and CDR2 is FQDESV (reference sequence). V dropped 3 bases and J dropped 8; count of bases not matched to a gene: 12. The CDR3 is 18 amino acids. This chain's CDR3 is CASSFAGTSGSGLYEQFF. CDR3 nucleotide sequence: TGTGCCAGCAGCTTCGCCGGGACTAGCGGGAGTGGTCTCTATGAGCAGTTCTTC. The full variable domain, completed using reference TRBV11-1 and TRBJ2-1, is EAEVAQSPRYKITEKSQAVAFWCDPISGHATLYWYRQILGQGPELLVQFQDESVVDDSQLPKDRFSAERLKGVDSTLKIQPAELGDSAMYLCASSFAGTSGSGLYEQFFGPGTRLTVL.

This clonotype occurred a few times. The CDR3 nucleotides are TGTGCCAGCAGTTTACAGGCATACAATGAGCAGTTCTTC. Its protein is CASSLQAYNEQFF. V and J are TRBV12-3 or TRBV12-4 and TRBJ2-1; D is undetermined. V gave up 2 bases and J gave up 4 bases, with 6 bases separating them. The CDR3 length is 13 residues.

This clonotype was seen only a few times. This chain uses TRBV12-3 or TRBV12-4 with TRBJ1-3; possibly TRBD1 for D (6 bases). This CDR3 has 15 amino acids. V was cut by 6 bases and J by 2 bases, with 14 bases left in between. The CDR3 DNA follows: TGTGCCAGCAGCTGGGGTAACAGGGCTGGAAACACCATATATTTT. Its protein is CASSWGNRAGNTIYF.

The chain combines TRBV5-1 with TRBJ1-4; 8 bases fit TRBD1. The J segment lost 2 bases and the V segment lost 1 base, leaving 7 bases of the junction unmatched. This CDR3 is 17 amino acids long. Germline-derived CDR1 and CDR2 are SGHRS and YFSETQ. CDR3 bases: TGCGCCAGCAGCTTGTCAGGGGGCGGTTTCACTAATGAAAAACTGTTTTTT. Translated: CASSLSGGGFTNEKLFF. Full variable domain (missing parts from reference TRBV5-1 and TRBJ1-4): KAGVTQTPRYLIKTRGQQVTLSCSPISGHRSVSWYQQTPGQGLQFLFEYFSETQRNKGNFPGRFSGRQFSNSRSEMNVSTLELGDSALYLCASSLSGGGFTNEKLFFGSGTQLSVL.

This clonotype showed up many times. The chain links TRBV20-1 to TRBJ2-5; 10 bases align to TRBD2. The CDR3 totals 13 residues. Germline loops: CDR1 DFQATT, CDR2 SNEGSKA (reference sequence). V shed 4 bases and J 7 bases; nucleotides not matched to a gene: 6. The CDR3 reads CSAIGTSVGTQYF. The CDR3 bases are TGCAGTGCTATAGGGACTAGCGTCGGGACCCAGTACTTC.

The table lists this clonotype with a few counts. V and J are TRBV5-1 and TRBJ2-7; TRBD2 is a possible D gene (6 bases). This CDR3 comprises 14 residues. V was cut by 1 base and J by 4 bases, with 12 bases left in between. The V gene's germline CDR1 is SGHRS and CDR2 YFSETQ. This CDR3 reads CASSLSGGRYEQYF. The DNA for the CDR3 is TGCGCCAGCAGCTTGTCCGGGGGAAGGTACGAGCAGTACTTC.